This TCR beta chain was captured by sequencing in a study of cytomegalovirus exposure and HLA in healthy donors. Germline V gene sequence: CDR1 LNHNV, CDR2 YYDKDF (reference sequence). Trimming cost V 1 base and J 2 bases, with 5 bases left between them. The CDR3 sequence is 13 residues long. Both 60 Vbeta primers and 13 Jbeta primers went into the PCR. The data were produced by immunoSEQ multiplex PCR, yet TCRdb's version contains in-frame clones alone and is incomplete. The profile shows roughly 130,000 clones, approximately 80% of them singletons. Material: PBMCs. The sequence derives from a man aged 18 to 29 in good health and CMV-seronegative. The rearrangement joins TRBV15 to TRBJ2-5, with D uncertain. The DNA for the CDR3 is TGTGCCACCAGCAGAGGAGTACAAGAGACCCAGTACTTC. Translation: CATSRGVQETQYF.